Presented here are 14 T cell receptor beta chains from one specimen sequenced in a study of cytomegalovirus exposure and HLA in healthy donors. It was with 60 Vbeta and 13 Jbeta primers that the PCR ran. Some clones are missing from TCRdb's copy, which holds only in-frame ones; the method was immunoSEQ multiplex PCR. Here the sample spans about 110,000 clones, about 71% being singletons. The sequenced material came from PBMCs. These receptor sequences come from a boy aged 10-17 years in good health and CMV-seronegative.

The chain combines TRBV5-1 with TRBJ1-1, with 7 bases matching TRBD1. J lost 5 bases, V lost 4 bases, and 8 bases had no gene match. The CDR3 contains 14 residues. CDR1 is SGHRS and CDR2 is YFSETQ in the germline V gene. The CDR3 reads CASSLLMTGTEAFF. Written as DNA, the CDR3 is TGCGCCAGCAGCCTCCTGATGACAGGGACTGAAGCTTTCTTT.

The chain recombines TRBV7-2 with TRBJ2-1; TRBD2 matches 8 bases. Germline CDR1 SGHTA, CDR2 FQGNSA. The ends lost 4 bases at V and 3 bases at J; junction bases unmatched: 5. The CDR3 covers 15 residues. CDR3 sequence (DNA): TGTGCCAGCAGCTCAAGCCTAGCGGGCTACAATGAGCAGTTCTTC. Translating gives CASSSSLAGYNEQFF.

This sequence joins TRBV7-2 and TRBJ2-1, with no clear D. V lost 5 bases and J lost 8, with 10 bases in between. CDR3 size: 12 residues. Germline CDR1 is SGHTA and CDR2 is FQGNSA. The CDR3 region has the DNA TGTGCCAGCAGCACGGCCGGGTATGAGCAGTTCTTC. This sequence encodes CASSTAGYEQFF.

The chain carries TRBV28 and TRBJ2-3, with TRBD2 identical over 10 bases. CDR3 size: 16 residues. V trimming: 4 bases; J trimming: 3 bases; junction bases outside the gene matches: 7. Germline CDR1 reads MDHEN; CDR2 reads SYDVKM. CDR3 nucleotides: TGTGCCAGCAGTTCCCTGGCTAGCGGGAGAACAGATACGCAGTATTTT. Its protein product is CASSSLASGRTDTQYF.

The rearrangement links TRBV5-1 to TRBJ1-1; D not certain. CDR3 length: 15 residues. V lost 3 bases to trimming and J lost 1 base, with 13 bases between them. Germline V gene lookup returns CDR1 SGHRS and CDR2 YFSETQ. DNA for the CDR3: TGCGCCAGCAGCTCCTTCGGTGTCGAGAACACTGAAGCTTTCTTT. As protein: CASSSFGVENTEAFF.

In this sample, this clone turned up a few times. CDR3 in DNA: TGTGCCAGCAGCTTCACCCCCGCCACGGGGACCTACGAGCAGTACTTC. Translated, it gives CASSFTPATGTYEQYF. The chain is built from TRBV5-6 and TRBJ2-7, with D perhaps TRBD2 (5 bases). The germline V gene has CDR1 SGHDT and CDR2 YYEEEE. The V gene lost 2 bases and the J gene lost 2 bases, with 17 bases spanning the gap. This CDR3 spans 16 amino acids.

The CDR3 DNA reads as TGTGCCTGGAGTGGGGGGCAGGGGGATGAAAAACTGTTTTTT. It encodes CAWSGGQGDEKLFF. The chain employs TRBV30 and TRBJ1-4; 7 bases are a match to TRBD1. V trimming: 1 base; J trimming: 6 bases; junction bases outside the gene matches: 5. Germline V gene data show CDR1 as GTSNPN and CDR2 as SVGIG (reference sequence). The CDR3 runs 14 residues.

This clone was detected only a few times. J is TRBJ2-5 and V is TRBV6-5; no reliable D call. V lost 2 bases to trimming and J lost 5 bases, with 9 bases between them. This CDR3 is built from 13 residues. The germline CDR1 and CDR2 sequences are MNHEY and SVGAGI. CDR3: CASSYLPAETQYF. The CDR3 coding sequence is TGTGCCAGCAGTTACCTTCCTGCGGAGACCCAGTACTTC.

The V gene is TRBV5-6, the J gene TRBJ2-7; 9 positions match TRBD2. This CDR3 region has 17 residues. CDR1 and CDR2 (germline): SGHDT, YYEEEE. V gave up 0 bases and J gave up 2 bases; unmatched junction bases: 9. Here the CDR3 reads CASSLGITAGGPYEQYF. CDR3 nucleotide sequence: TGTGCCAGCAGCTTGGGGATTACGGCGGGAGGGCCCTACGAGCAGTACTTC.

The CDR3: CASSFLGGDGEKLFF. The CDR3 DNA follows: TGTGCCAGCAGTTTCCTCGGGGGAGACGGTGAAAAACTGTTTTTT. The rearrangement joins TRBV6-5 to TRBJ1-4, with a possible D match to TRBD1 (5 bases). CDR1 is MNHEY and CDR2 is SVGAGI in the germline V gene. CDR3 size: 15 residues. Trimming cost V 4 bases and J 7 bases, with 16 bases left between them.

V is TRBV5-1 and J is TRBJ2-1, with 7 bases lining up with TRBD1. The germline gives CDR1 SGHRS, CDR2 YFSETQ. CDR3 length equals 15 residues. J lost 10 bases, V lost 2 bases, and 12 bases had no gene match. CDR3 loop: CASSFERGQNREQFF. CDR3 sequence (DNA): TGCGCCAGCAGCTTCGAGAGGGGGCAGAACAGAGAGCAGTTCTTC.

The chain links TRBV2 to TRBJ1-2; D is uncertain. This CDR3 contains 13 residues. Per germline, CDR1 SNHLY and CDR2 FYNNEI. Trimming took off 6 bases at V and 4 bases at J, with 12 bases between the two ends. This chain's CDR3 is CASRPLEGYGYTF. The CDR3 bases are TGTGCCAGCAGGCCGTTGGAGGGCTATGGCTACACCTTC.

The chain combines TRBV7-8 with TRBJ1-5; D remains ambiguous. Germline V lookup: CDR1 SGHVS, CDR2 FQNEAQ. The CDR3 loop spans 17 amino acids. V was clipped by 5 bases and J by 3 bases, with 20 bases between them. The CDR3 DNA is TGTGCCAGCAGCCCCGCTACGGGAACAGCGAACAATCAGCCCCAGCATTTT. This encodes CASSPATGTANNQPQHF.

The rearrangement joins TRBV7-3 to TRBJ1-1; D is unclear. This CDR3 has 15 amino acids. The V gene lost 1 base and the J gene lost 0 bases, with 9 bases spanning the gap. Germline loops: CDR1 SGHTA, CDR2 FQGTGA. CDR3 protein: CASSLIRHMNTEAFF. CDR3 bases: TGTGCCAGCAGCTTAATTCGACACATGAACACTGAAGCTTTCTTT.